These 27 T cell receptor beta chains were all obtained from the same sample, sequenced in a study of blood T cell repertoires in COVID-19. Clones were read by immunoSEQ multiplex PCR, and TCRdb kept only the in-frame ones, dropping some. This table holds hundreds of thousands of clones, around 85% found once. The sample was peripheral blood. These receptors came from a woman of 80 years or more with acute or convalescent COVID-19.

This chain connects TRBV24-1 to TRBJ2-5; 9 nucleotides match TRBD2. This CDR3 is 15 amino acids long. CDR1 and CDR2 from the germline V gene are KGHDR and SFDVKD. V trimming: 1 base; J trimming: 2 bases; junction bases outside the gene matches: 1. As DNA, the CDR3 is TGTGCCACCAGTGATTTCAGCGGGGGGCAAGAGACCCAGTACTTC. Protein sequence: CATSDFSGGQETQYF.

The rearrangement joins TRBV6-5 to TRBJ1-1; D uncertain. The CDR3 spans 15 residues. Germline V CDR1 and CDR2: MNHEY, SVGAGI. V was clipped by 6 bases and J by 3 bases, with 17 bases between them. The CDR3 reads CASSPRAGGDTEAFF. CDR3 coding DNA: TGTGCCAGCAGCCCGCGGGCTGGCGGGGACACTGAAGCTTTCTTT.

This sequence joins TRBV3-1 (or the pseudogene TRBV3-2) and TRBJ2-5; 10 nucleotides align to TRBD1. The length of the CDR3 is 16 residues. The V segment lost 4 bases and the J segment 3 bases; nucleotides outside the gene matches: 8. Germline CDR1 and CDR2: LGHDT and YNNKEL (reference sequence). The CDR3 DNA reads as TGTGCCAGCAGCCGGGGATGGGGACAGGGGAAAGAGACCCAGTACTTC. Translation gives CASSRGWGQGKETQYF.

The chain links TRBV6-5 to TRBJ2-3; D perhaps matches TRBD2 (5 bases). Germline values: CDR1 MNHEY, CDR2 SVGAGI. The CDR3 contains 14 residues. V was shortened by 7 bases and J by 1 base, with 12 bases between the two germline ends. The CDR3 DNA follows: TGTGCCAGCAAGCAGGAGGTCCGCACAGATACGCAGTATTTT. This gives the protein CASKQEVRTDTQYF.

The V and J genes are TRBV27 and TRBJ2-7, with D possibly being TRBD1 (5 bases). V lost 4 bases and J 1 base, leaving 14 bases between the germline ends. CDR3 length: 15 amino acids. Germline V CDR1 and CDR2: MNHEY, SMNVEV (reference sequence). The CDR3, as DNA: TGTGCCAGCAGTTCGACTCGACAGAGATCCTACGAGCAGTACTTC. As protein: CASSSTRQRSYEQYF.

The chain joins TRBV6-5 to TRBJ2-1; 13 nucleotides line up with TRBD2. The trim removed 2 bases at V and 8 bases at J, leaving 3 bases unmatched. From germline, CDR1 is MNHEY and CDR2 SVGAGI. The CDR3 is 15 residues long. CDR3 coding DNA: TGTGCCAGCAGTTACACTAGCGGGGGGGCGCATGAGCAGTTCTTC. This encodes CASSYTSGGAHEQFF.

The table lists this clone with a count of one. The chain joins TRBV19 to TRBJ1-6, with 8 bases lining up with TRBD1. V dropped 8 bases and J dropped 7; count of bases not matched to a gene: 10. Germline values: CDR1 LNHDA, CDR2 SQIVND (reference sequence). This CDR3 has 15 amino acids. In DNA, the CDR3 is TGTGCCAGTTCCTCAGGACAGGGTATCAATTCACCCCTCCACTTT. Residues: CASSSGQGINSPLHF.

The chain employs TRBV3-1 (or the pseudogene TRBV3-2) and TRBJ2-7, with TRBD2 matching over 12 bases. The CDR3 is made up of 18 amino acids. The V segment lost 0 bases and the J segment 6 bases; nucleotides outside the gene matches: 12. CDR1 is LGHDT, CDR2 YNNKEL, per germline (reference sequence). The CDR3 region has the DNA TGTGCCAGCAGCCAAGATAGGCCTAGCGGGAGGGCCTGGGGCGAGCAGTACTTC. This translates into CASSQDRPSGRAWGEQYF.

CDR3 in DNA: TGCGCCAGCAGCTTGGTGGCGGGGTATAGCACAGATACGCAGTATTTT. Translated, it gives CASSLVAGYSTDTQYF. This chain joins TRBV5-1 and TRBJ2-3; possible D gene TRBD2, 6 bases. CDR3 length: 16 residues. From germline, CDR1 is SGHRS and CDR2 YFSETQ. Trimming took off 0 bases at V and 0 bases at J, with 11 bases between the two ends.

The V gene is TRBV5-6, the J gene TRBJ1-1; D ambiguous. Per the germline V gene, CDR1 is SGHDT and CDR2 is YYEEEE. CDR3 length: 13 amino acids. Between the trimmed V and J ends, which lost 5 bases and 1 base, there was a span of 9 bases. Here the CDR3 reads CASRPLENTEAFF. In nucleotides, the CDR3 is TGTGCCAGCAGACCCTTAGAGAACACTGAAGCTTTCTTT.

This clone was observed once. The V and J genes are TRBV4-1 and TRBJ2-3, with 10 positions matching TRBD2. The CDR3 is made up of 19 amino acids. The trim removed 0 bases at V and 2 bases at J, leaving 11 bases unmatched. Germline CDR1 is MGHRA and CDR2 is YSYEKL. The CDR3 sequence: CASSQDRGSGGASTDTQYF. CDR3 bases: TGCGCCAGCAGCCAAGATAGAGGGAGCGGGGGGGCCTCCACAGATACGCAGTATTTT.

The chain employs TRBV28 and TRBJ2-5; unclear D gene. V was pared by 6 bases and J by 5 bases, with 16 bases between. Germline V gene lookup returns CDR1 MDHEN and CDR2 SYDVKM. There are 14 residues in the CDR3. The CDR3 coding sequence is TGTGCCAGCAGATCCCCTGCGTCCAGGGAGACCCAGTACTTC. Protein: CASRSPASRETQYF. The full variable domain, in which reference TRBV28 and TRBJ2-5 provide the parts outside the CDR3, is DVKVTQSSRYLVKRTGEKVFLECVQDMDHENMFWYRQDPGLGLRLIYFSYDVKMKEKGDIPEGYSVSREKKERFSLILESASTNQTSMYLCASRSPASRETQYFGPGTRLLVL.

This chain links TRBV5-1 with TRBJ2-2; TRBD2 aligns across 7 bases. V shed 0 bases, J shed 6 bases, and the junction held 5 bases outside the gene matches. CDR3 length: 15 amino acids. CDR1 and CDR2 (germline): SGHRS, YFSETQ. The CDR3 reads CASSLAGRIPGELFF. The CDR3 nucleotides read TGCGCCAGCAGCTTGGCCGGGAGGATCCCCGGGGAGCTGTTTTTT.

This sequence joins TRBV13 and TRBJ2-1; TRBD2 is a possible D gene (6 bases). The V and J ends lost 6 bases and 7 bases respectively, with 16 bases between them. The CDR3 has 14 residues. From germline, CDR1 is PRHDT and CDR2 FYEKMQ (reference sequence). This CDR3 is CASRHGTEKNEQFF. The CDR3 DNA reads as TGTGCCAGCAGACATGGGACTGAGAAGAATGAGCAGTTCTTC. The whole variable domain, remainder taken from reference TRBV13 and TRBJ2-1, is AAGVIQSPRHLIKEKRETATLKCYPIPRHDTVYWYQQGPGQDPQFLISFYEKMQSDKGSIPDRFSAQQFSDYHSELNMSSLELGDSALYFCASRHGTEKNEQFFGPGTRLTVL.

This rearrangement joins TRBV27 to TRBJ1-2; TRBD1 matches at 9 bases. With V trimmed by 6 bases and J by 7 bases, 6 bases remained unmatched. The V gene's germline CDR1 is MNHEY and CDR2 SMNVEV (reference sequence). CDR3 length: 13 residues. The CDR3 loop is CASSDRGIAGYTF. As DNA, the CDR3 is TGTGCCAGCAGCGACAGGGGGATTGCTGGCTACACCTTC.

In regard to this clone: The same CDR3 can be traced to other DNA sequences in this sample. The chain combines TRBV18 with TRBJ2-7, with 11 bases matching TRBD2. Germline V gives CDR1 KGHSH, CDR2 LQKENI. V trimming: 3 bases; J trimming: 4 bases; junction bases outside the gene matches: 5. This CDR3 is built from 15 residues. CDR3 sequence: CASSPGTSGPYEQYF. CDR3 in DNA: TGTGCCAGCTCACCGGGGACTAGCGGACCGTACGAGCAGTACTTC.

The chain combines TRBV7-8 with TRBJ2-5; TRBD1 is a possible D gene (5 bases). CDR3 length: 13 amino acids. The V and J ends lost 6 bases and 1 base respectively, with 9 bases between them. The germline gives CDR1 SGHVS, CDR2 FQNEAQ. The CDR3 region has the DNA TGTGCCAGCAGGATACAGGCCCAAGAGACCCAGTACTTC. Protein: CASRIQAQETQYF.

Written as DNA, the CDR3 is TGTGCCAGCTCCTGGACAGGTCAAGAGACCCAGTACTTC. It specifies CASSWTGQETQYF. The chain employs TRBV18 and TRBJ2-5; 7 nucleotides agree with TRBD1. The germline CDR1 and CDR2 sequences are KGHSH and LQKENI. The V and J ends lost 6 bases and 2 bases, in that order; junction bases with no gene match: 3. There are 13 residues in the CDR3.

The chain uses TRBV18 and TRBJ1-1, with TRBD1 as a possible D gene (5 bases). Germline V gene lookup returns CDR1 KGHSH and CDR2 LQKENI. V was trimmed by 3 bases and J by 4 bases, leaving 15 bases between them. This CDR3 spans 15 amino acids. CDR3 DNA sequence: TGTGCCAGCTCACCTAGCGGGGGAGTTGGCACTGAAGCTTTCTTT. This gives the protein CASSPSGGVGTEAFF.

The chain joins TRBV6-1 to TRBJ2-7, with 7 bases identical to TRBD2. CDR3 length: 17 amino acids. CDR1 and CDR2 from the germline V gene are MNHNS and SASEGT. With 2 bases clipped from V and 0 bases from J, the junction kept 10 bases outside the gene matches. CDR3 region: CASSERSWASGSYEQYF. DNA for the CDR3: TGTGCCAGCAGTGAAAGGTCCTGGGCTAGCGGCTCCTACGAGCAGTACTTC.

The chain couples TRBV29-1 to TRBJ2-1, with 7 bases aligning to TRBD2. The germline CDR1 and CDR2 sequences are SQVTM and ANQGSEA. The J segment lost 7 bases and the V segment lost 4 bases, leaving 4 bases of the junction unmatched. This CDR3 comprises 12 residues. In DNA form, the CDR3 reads TGCAGCGTTGGACGGGAGGCGAATGAGCAGTTCTTC. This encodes CSVGREANEQFF.

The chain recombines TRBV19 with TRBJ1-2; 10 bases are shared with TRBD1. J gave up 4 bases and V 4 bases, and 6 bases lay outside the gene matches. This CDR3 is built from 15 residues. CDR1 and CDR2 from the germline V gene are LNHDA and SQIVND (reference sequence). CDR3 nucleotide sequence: TGTGCCAGTAGTACCCGGGACAGGGGAAGCTATGGCTACACCTTC. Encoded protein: CASSTRDRGSYGYTF.

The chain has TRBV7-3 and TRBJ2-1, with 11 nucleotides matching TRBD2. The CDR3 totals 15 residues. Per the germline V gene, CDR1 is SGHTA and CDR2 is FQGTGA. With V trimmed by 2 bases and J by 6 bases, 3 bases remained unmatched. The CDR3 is CASSLALAGANEQFF. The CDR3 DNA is TGTGCCAGCAGCTTAGCACTAGCGGGAGCCAATGAGCAGTTCTTC. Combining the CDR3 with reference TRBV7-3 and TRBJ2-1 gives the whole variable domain GAGVSQTPSNKVTEKGKYVELRCDPISGHTALYWYRQSLGQGPEFLIYFQGTGAADDSGLPNDRFFAVRPEGSVSTLKIQRTERGDSAVYLCASSLALAGANEQFFGPGTRLTVL.

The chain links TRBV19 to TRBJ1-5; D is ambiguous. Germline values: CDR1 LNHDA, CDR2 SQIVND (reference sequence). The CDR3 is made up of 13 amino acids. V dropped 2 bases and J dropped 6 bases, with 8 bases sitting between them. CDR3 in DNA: TGTGCCAGTAGTATAAGCGAGTCTCAGCCCCAGCATTTT. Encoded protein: CASSISESQPQHF.

The CDR3 here is CASSLPSGGAETQYF. The CDR3 DNA sequence: TGTGCCAGCAGCTTACCGAGCGGGGGGGCGGAGACCCAGTACTTC. The rearrangement joins TRBV7-2 to TRBJ2-5; TRBD2 aligns across 10 bases. The CDR3 is 15 residues long. CDR1 and CDR2 from the germline V gene are SGHTA and FQGNSA. The V and J ends lost 2 bases and 5 bases, in that order; junction bases with no gene match: 5.

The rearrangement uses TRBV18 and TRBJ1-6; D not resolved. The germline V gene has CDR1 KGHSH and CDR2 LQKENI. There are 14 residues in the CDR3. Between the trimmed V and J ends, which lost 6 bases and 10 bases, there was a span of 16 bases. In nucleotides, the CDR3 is TGTGCCAGCTCCTACGGCGGGGAGGACTCACCCCTCCACTTT. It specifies CASSYGGEDSPLHF.

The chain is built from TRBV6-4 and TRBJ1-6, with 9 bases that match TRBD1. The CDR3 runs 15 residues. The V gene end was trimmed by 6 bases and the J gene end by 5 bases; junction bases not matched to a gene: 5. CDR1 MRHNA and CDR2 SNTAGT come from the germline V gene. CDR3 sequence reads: CASRETGGDNSPLHF. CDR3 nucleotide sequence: TGTGCCAGCAGGGAGACAGGGGGGGATAATTCACCCCTCCACTTT.